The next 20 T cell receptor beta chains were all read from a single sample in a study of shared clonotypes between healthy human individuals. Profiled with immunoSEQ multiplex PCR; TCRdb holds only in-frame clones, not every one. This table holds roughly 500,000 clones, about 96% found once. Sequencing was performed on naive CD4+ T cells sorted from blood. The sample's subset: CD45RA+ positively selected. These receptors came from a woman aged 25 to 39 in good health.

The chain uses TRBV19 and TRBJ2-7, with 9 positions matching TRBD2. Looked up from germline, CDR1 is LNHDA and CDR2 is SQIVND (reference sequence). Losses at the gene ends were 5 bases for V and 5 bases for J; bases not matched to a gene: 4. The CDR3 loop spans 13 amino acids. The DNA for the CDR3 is TGTGCCAGTAGTTCGCGGGAGGGCGACGAGCAGTACTTC. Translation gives CASSSREGDEQYF.

CDR3 DNA sequence: TGCGCCAGCAGCTCGGGGACTAGACGCGAGCAGTACTTC. This translates into CASSSGTRREQYF. J is TRBJ2-7 and V is TRBV5-1, with 8 bases that match TRBD2. The junction had 5 bases not matched to a gene; V was cut back by 3 bases and J by 6 bases. The CDR3 has 13 residues. Per germline, CDR1 SGHRS and CDR2 YFSETQ.

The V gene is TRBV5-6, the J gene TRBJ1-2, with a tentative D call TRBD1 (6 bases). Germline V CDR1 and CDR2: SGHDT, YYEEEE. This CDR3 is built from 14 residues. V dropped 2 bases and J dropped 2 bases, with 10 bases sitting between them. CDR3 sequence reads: CASSFLDRNYGYTF. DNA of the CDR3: TGTGCCAGCAGCTTTTTAGACAGGAACTATGGCTACACCTTC.

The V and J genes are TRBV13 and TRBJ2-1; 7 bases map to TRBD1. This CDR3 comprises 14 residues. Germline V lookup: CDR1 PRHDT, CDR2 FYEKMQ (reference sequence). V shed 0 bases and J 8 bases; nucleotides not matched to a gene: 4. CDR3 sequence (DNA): TGTGCCAGCAGCTTAGGACAGGGGAGCCATGAGCAGTTCTTC. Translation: CASSLGQGSHEQFF. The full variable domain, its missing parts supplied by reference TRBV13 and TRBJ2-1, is AAGVIQSPRHLIKEKRETATLKCYPIPRHDTVYWYQQGPGQDPQFLISFYEKMQSDKGSIPDRFSAQQFSDYHSELNMSSLELGDSALYFCASSLGQGSHEQFFGPGTRLTVL.

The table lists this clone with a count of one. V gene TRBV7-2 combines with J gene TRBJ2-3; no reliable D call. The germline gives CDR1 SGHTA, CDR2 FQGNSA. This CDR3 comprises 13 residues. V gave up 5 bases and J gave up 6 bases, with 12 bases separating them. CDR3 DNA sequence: TGTGCCAGCAGCCTAGTCCTAGGTGATACGCAGTATTTT. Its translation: CASSLVLGDTQYF. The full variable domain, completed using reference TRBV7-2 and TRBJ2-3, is GAGVSQSPSNKVTEKGKDVELRCDPISGHTALYWYRQSLGQGLEFLIYFQGNSAPDKSGLPSDRFSAERTGGSVSTLTIQRTQQEDSAVYLCASSLVLGDTQYFGPGTRLTVL.

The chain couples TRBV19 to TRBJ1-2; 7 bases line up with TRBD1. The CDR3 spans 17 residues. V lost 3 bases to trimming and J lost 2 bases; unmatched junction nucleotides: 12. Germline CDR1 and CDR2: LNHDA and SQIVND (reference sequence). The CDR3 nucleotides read TGTGCCAGTAGTATGATTCGGGGCTCACAGGGGAACTATGGCTACACCTTC. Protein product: CASSMIRGSQGNYGYTF. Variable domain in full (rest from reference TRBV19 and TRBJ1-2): DGGITQSPKYLFRKEGQNVTLSCEQNLNHDAMYWYRQDPGQGLRLIYYSQIVNDFQKGDIAEGYSVSREKKESFPLTVTSAQKNPTAFYLCASSMIRGSQGNYGYTFGSGTRLTVV.

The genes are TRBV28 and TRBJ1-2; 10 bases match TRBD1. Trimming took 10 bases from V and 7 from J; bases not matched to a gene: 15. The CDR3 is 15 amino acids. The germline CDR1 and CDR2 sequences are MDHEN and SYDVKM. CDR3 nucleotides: TGTGCCACCAGCGGTTCCGGGACAGGGGCTTTTGGCTACACCTTC. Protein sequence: CATSGSGTGAFGYTF.

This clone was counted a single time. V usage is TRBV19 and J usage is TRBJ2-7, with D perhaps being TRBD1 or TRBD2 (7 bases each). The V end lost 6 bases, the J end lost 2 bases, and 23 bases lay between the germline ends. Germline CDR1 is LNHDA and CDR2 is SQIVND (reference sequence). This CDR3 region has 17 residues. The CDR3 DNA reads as TGTGCCAGTAGCCGAAAAAGCGGGACAGACTACCCCTACGAGCAGTACTTC. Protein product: CASSRKSGTDYPYEQYF. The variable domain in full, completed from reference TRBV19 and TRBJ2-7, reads DGGITQSPKYLFRKEGQNVTLSCEQNLNHDAMYWYRQDPGQGLRLIYYSQIVNDFQKGDIAEGYSVSREKKESFPLTVTSAQKNPTAFYLCASSRKSGTDYPYEQYFGPGTRLTVT.

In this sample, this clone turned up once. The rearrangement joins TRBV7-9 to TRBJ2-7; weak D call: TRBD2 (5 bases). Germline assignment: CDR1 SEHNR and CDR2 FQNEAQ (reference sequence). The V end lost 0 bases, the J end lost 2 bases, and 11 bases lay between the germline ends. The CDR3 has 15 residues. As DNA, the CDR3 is TGTGCCAGCAGCTTAGCGGGGAGAGGGCCCTACGAGCAGTACTTC. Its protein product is CASSLAGRGPYEQYF. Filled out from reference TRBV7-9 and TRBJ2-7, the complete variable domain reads DTGVSQNPRHKITKRGQNVTFRCDPISEHNRLYWYRQTLGQGPEFLTYFQNEAQLEKSRLLSDRFSAERPKGSFSTLEIQRTEQGDSAMYLCASSLAGRGPYEQYFGPGTRLTVT.

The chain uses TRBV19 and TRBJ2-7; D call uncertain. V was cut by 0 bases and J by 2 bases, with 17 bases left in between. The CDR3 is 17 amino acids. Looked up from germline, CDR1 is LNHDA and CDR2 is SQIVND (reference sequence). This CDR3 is CASSIEWARRPPYEQYF. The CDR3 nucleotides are TGTGCCAGTAGTATAGAATGGGCCAGAAGACCCCCCTACGAGCAGTACTTC.

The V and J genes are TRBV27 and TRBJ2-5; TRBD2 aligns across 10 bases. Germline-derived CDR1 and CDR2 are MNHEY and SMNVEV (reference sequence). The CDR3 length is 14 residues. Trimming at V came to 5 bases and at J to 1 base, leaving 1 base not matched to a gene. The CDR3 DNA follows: TGTGCCAGCAGTCGGACTAGCGGCCAAGAGACCCAGTACTTC. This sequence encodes CASSRTSGQETQYF.

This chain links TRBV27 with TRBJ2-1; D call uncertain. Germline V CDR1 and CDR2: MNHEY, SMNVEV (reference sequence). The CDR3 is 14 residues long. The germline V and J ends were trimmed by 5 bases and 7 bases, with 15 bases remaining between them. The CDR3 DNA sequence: TGTGCCAGCAGTCTCTCGTCGACCAGAAATGAGCAGTTCTTC. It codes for CASSLSSTRNEQFF.

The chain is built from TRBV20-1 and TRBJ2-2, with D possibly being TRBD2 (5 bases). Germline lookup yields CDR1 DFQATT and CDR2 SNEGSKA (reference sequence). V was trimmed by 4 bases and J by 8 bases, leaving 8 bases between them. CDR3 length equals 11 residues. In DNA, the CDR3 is TGCAGTGCTACTTCGGGGGGGGAGCTGTTTTTT. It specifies CSATSGGELFF.

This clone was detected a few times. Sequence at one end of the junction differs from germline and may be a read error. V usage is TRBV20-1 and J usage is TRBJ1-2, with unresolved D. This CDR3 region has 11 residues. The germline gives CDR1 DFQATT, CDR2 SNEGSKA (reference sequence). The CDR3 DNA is TGCAGTGCTAGAGTCCTACCCGACTTCGCCTTC. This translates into CSARVLPDFAF.

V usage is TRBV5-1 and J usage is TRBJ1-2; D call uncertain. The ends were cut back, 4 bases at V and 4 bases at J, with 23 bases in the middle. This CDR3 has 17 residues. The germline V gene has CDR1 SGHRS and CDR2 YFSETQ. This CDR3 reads CASSRINLPTTFYGYTF. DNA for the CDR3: TGCGCCAGCAGCCGGATAAACTTACCGACTACCTTCTATGGCTACACCTTC.

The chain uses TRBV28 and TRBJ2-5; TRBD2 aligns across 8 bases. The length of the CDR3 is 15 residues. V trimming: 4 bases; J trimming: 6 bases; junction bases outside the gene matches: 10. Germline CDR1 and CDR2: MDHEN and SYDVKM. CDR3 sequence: CASSSTSVGKKTQYF. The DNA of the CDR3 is TGTGCCAGCAGTTCGACTAGCGTCGGCAAGAAGACCCAGTACTTC.

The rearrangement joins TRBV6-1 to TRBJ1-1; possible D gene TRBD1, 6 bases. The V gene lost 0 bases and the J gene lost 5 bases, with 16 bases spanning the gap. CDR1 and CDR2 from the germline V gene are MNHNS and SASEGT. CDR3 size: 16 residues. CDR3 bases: TGTGCCAGCAGTGAAGCGACGACTATAGGGGGGACTGAAGCTTTCTTT. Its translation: CASSEATTIGGTEAFF.

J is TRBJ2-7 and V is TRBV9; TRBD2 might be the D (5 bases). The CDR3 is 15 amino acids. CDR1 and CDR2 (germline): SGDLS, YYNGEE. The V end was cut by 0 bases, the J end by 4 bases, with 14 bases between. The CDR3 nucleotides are TGTGCCAGCAGCGTAGTTCGTGGGAGTGGTTACGAGCAGTACTTC. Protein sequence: CASSVVRGSGYEQYF.

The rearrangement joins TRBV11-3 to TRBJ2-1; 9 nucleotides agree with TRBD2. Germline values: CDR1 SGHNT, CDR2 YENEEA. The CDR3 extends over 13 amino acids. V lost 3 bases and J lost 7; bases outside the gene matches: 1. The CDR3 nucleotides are TGTGCCAGCAGCTTGGCGGGAGGGAATGAGCAGTTCTTC. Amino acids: CASSLAGGNEQFF.

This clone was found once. This CDR3 reads CASSQDWVGLSSSYNEQFF. The CDR3 DNA reads as TGCGCCAGCAGCCAAGATTGGGTGGGTCTTTCAAGCTCCTACAATGAGCAGTTCTTC. The chain combines TRBV4-1 with TRBJ2-1, with no clear D. V was cut by 0 bases and J by 0 bases, with 18 bases left in between. Germline loops: CDR1 MGHRA, CDR2 YSYEKL. The CDR3 is 19 amino acids.